The 25 T cell receptor beta chains below were found in one sample sequenced in a study of blood T cell repertoires in COVID-19. Only in-frame clones appear in the TCRdb table, and some are missing; sequencing was by immunoSEQ multiplex PCR. The data contain more than 90,000 clones, around 72% of them singletons. The sample taken for sequencing was peripheral blood. These receptor sequences come from a woman aged 55-75 years in a cohort sampled during active or convalescent COVID-19.

This chain links TRBV5-4 with TRBJ2-6; D is undetermined. Trimming shortened V by 4 bases and J by 4 bases, and 9 bases separated the two germline ends. The CDR3 has 14 amino acids. Germline assignment: CDR1 SGHNT and CDR2 YYREEE (reference sequence). In DNA form, the CDR3 reads TGTGCCAGCAGCGGGCCGCCAGGGGCCAACGTCCTGACTTTC. Encoded protein: CASSGPPGANVLTF.

This chain links TRBV6-5 with TRBJ2-7; D is ambiguous. The germline CDR1 and CDR2 sequences are MNHEY and SVGAGI. The V end lost 6 bases, the J end lost 0 bases, and 15 bases lay between the germline ends. CDR3 length: 15 amino acids. CDR3 in DNA: TGTGCCAGCAGCGACCCCAAATCGGGCTCCTACGAGCAGTACTTC. Protein sequence: CASSDPKSGSYEQYF.

This clone appeared a single time. This CDR3 reads CASSPRETQYF. CDR3 DNA: TGTGCCAGCAGCCCTCGAGAGACCCAGTACTTC. The chain has TRBV7-9 and TRBJ2-5; D unclear. Germline V CDR1 and CDR2: SEHNR, FQNEAQ (reference sequence). This CDR3 has 11 residues. The V gene lost 5 bases and the J gene lost 4 bases, with 5 bases spanning the gap.

This chain uses TRBV7-3 with TRBJ1-2; TRBD1 agrees at 8 bases. The CDR3 covers 16 residues. J was trimmed by 4 bases and V by 0 bases; bases with no gene match: 7. Germline lookup yields CDR1 SGHTA and CDR2 FQGTGA. CDR3 coding DNA: TGTGCCAGCAGCTTAACGGGGACAGGATCTCTCTATGGCTACACCTTC. Translating gives CASSLTGTGSLYGYTF.

The rearrangement links TRBV9 to TRBJ2-3, with 10 nucleotides matching TRBD2. This CDR3 comprises 15 residues. V was clipped by 0 bases and J by 8 bases; unmatched bases: 6. Looked up from germline, CDR1 is SGDLS and CDR2 is YYNGEE. The CDR3 DNA reads TGTGCCAGCAGCGTAGAAGAGCGGGGGGGCGGTACGCAGTATTTT. It encodes CASSVEERGGGTQYF.

The rearrangement uses TRBV5-4 and TRBJ2-5; possible D gene TRBD1, 7 bases. This CDR3 contains 16 residues. Germline-derived CDR1 and CDR2 are SGHNT and YYREEE (reference sequence). Trimming took off 4 bases at V and 5 bases at J, with 21 bases between the two ends. In nucleotides, the CDR3 is TGTGCCAGCAGCGGACAGGTGACCGGGGGCGCGGAGACCCAGTACTTC. It is translated as CASSGQVTGGAETQYF.

The J gene is TRBJ1-2, the V gene TRBV9; TRBD1 aligns across 9 bases. Germline values: CDR1 SGDLS, CDR2 YYNGEE. V lost 5 bases and J lost 6; bases outside the gene matches: 5. The CDR3 extends over 13 amino acids. This CDR3 is CASRPTGGHGYTF. The CDR3, as DNA: TGTGCCAGCAGACCTACAGGGGGCCATGGCTACACCTTC.

This clone came up a few times. V gene TRBV27 combines with J gene TRBJ2-7; D is unresolved. CDR1 is MNHEY, CDR2 SMNVEV, per germline (reference sequence). The CDR3 extends over 15 amino acids. With 5 bases removed from V and 3 bases from J, the gap between germline ends came to 17 bases. In DNA form, the CDR3 reads TGTGCCAGCAGTCAAGACACCCGATTCAACTACGAGCAGTACTTC. Amino acid sequence: CASSQDTRFNYEQYF.

The rearrangement uses TRBV10-3 and TRBJ2-3, with 11 bases lining up with TRBD2. The CDR3 is made up of 16 amino acids. V gave up 10 bases and J gave up 0 bases; unmatched junction bases: 9. The germline V gene encodes CDR1 ENHRY and CDR2 SYGVKD. The CDR3, as DNA: TGTGCCACCCTAGAAGGACTAGCGGGTAGCACAGATACGCAGTATTTT. The encoded protein is CATLEGLAGSTDTQYF.

The chain employs TRBV12-3 or TRBV12-4 and TRBJ1-2; the D is unclear. V lost 6 bases to trimming and J lost 8 bases, with 13 bases between them. CDR3 length equals 12 residues. CDR3 protein: CASSSPPGGYTF. CDR3 sequence (DNA): TGTGCCAGCAGCTCGCCCCCCGGGGGCTACACCTTC.

J is TRBJ2-1 and V is TRBV6-5; TRBD2 agrees at 7 bases. The CDR3 is made up of 14 amino acids. The germline CDR1 and CDR2 sequences are MNHEY and SVGAGI. J gave up 7 bases and V 5 bases, and 8 bases lay outside the gene matches. In DNA form, the CDR3 reads TGTGCCAGCAGTATCGGACTAGGCCGAAATGAGCAGTTCTTC. It codes for CASSIGLGRNEQFF.

V and J are TRBV7-6 and TRBJ1-1; TRBD1 matches 7 bases. Germline V gene data show CDR1 as SGHVS and CDR2 as FNYEAQ. The CDR3 loop spans 14 amino acids. V shed 2 bases, J shed 5 bases, and the junction held 5 bases outside the gene matches. The CDR3 nucleotides are TGTGCCAGCAGCTTACGCAGGGGGTGGACTGAAGCTTTCTTT. Amino acids: CASSLRRGWTEAFF.

V gene TRBV7-3 combines with J gene TRBJ2-2, with TRBD1 identical over 12 bases. CDR1 and CDR2 from the germline V gene are SGHTA and FQGTGA. V trimming: 4 bases; J trimming: 6 bases; junction bases outside the gene matches: 12. CDR3 length: 18 residues. The CDR3: CASSSEPSGQGAAGELFF. CDR3 sequence (DNA): TGTGCCAGCAGCTCCGAGCCCTCGGGACAGGGGGCGGCCGGGGAGCTGTTTTTT.

The J gene is TRBJ2-7, the V gene TRBV3-1 (or the pseudogene TRBV3-2); D remains ambiguous. V lost 0 bases and J 2 bases, leaving 8 bases between the germline ends. The CDR3 covers 14 residues. Germline V gene sequence: CDR1 LGHDT, CDR2 YNNKEL (reference sequence). DNA for the CDR3: TGTGCCAGCAGCCAAGATATCCTTCCCTACGAGCAGTACTTC. This codes for CASSQDILPYEQYF.

This clone rates as medium-sized. The rearrangement joins TRBV6-5 to TRBJ1-2, with 8 bases identical to TRBD1. The CDR3 loop spans 15 amino acids. V shed 6 bases and J 0 bases; nucleotides not matched to a gene: 6. The germline CDR1 and CDR2 sequences are MNHEY and SVGAGI. The CDR3 region is CASRRTGIANYGYTF. DNA for the CDR3: TGTGCCAGCAGGAGGACAGGGATAGCTAACTATGGCTACACCTTC.

The chain uses TRBV2 and TRBJ2-7, with TRBD1 matching over 7 bases. The CDR3 is 14 residues long. Germline-derived CDR1 and CDR2 are SNHLY and FYNNEI. J lost 3 bases, V lost 7 bases, and 9 bases had no gene match. This CDR3 is CASTTQGVLYEQYF. The CDR3 DNA follows: TGTGCCAGCACCACTCAGGGGGTGCTCTACGAGCAGTACTTC.

The rearrangement joins TRBV10-3 to TRBJ2-1, with 10 bases fitting TRBD2. Per germline, CDR1 ENHRY and CDR2 SYGVKD. J lost 1 base, V lost 4 bases, and 1 base had no gene match. CDR3 length: 15 amino acids. The CDR3 loop is CAISALAGSYNEQFF. CDR3 DNA sequence: TGTGCCATCAGTGCACTAGCGGGGTCCTACAATGAGCAGTTCTTC.

The chain couples TRBV5-1 to TRBJ1-5, with 9 bases matching TRBD1. CDR3 length equals 14 residues. The trim removed 1 base at V and 6 bases at J, leaving 2 bases unmatched. Per germline, CDR1 SGHRS and CDR2 YFSETQ. CDR3 DNA: TGCGCCAGCAGCTTGACAGGGGGCGTTCAGCCCCAGCATTTT. Amino acid sequence: CASSLTGGVQPQHF.

The chain links TRBV5-1 to TRBJ2-2; TRBD1 matches at 10 bases. The germline V gene has CDR1 SGHRS and CDR2 YFSETQ. The ends lost 6 bases at V and 4 bases at J; junction bases unmatched: 3. The CDR3 runs 14 residues. CDR3 DNA: TGCGCCAGCACCCGGACAGGGGGCACCGGGGAGCTGTTTTTT. Amino acids: CASTRTGGTGELFF.

This clone was counted once. The CDR3: CAWGRGGGYTF. In DNA form, the CDR3 reads TGTGCCTGGGGGAGGGGGGGTGGCTACACCTTC. This chain connects TRBV30 to TRBJ1-2; D might be TRBD1 (6 bases). The CDR3 runs to 11 residues. In germline, CDR1 is GTSNPN, CDR2 SVGIG (reference sequence). The germline V and J ends were trimmed by 5 bases and 7 bases, with 11 bases remaining between them.

This clone was counted only a few times. The chain is built from TRBV5-6 and TRBJ1-1; 9 bases align to TRBD1. V dropped 2 bases and J dropped 3; count of bases not matched to a gene: 8. The CDR3 has 16 amino acids. Per germline, CDR1 SGHDT and CDR2 YYEEEE. The CDR3 region has the DNA TGTGCCAGCAGCTTTGACAGGGGGGAGTTCGACACTGAAGCTTTCTTT. This gives the protein CASSFDRGEFDTEAFF.

The V gene is TRBV27, the J gene TRBJ2-7; TRBD1 is a possible D gene (6 bases). V shed 5 bases and J shed 2 bases, with 13 bases lying between them. Per germline, CDR1 MNHEY and CDR2 SMNVEV (reference sequence). CDR3 length: 14 amino acids. CDR3 in amino acids: CASSPQGPAYEQYF. CDR3 nucleotides: TGTGCCAGCAGTCCACAGGGACCTGCCTACGAGCAGTACTTC.

The J gene is TRBJ2-2, the V gene TRBV6-1, with 9 bases fitting TRBD2. CDR1 is MNHNS, CDR2 SASEGT, per germline. Trimming at V came to 2 bases and at J to 6 bases, leaving 7 bases not matched to a gene. The CDR3 loop spans 16 amino acids. The CDR3 DNA follows: TGTGCCAGCAGTGAAATGAGCGGGGGGACCCCCGGGGAGCTGTTTTTT. Translating gives CASSEMSGGTPGELFF.

This clone was seen more than once but under ten times. This chain uses TRBV7-9 with TRBJ2-1; weak D call: TRBD2 (6 bases). The V gene's germline CDR1 is SEHNR and CDR2 FQNEAQ (reference sequence). CDR3 length equals 14 residues. Deletions cut 5 bases from V and 0 bases from J, with 8 bases between. CDR3 amino acids: CASSRDFSYNEQFF. The DNA for the CDR3 is TGTGCCAGCAGCCGGGACTTCTCCTACAATGAGCAGTTCTTC.

This clone has only one observation. The rearrangement joins TRBV11-2 to TRBJ2-7, with D possibly TRBD1 on 6 matching bases. The CDR3 contains 15 residues. The V and J ends lost 0 bases and 2 bases respectively, with 11 bases between them. Per the germline V gene, CDR1 is SGHAT and CDR2 is FQNNGV. The CDR3 reads CASSLDLAGAYEQYF. DNA of the CDR3: TGTGCCAGCAGCTTAGATTTGGCAGGGGCCTACGAGCAGTACTTC. The whole variable domain, remainder taken from reference TRBV11-2 and TRBJ2-7, is EAGVAQSPRYKIIEKRQSVAFWCNPISGHATLYWYQQILGQGPKLLIQFQNNGVVDDSQLPKDRFSAERLKGVDSTLKIQPAKLEDSAVYLCASSLDLAGAYEQYFGPGTRLTVT.